The next 27 T cell receptor beta chains were all read from a single sample in a study of T cells after yellow fever vaccination. TCRdb independently ran MiXCR on the 5' RACE reads; one entry per CDR3 protein. The sample gives 100,000 to 150,000 distinct CDR3 sequences, 7.4% of which show up once; around 2.6% is in the top ten. The sequencing used CD4+ T cells sorted from PBMCs, collected around 10 days after the first yellow fever vaccination. These receptors all come from a man younger than 35 who received the YFV17D yellow fever vaccine.

This clonotype was seen many times. The chain has TRBV2 and TRBJ2-2, with D possibly matching TRBD2 (5 bases). This CDR3 region has 13 residues. The germline V gene has CDR1 SNHLY and CDR2 FYNNEI. V lost 8 bases to trimming and J lost 4 bases, with 11 bases between them. CDR3 coding DNA: TGTGCCAGCGGCAGTGGGAGCACCGGGGAGCTGTTTTTT. This translates into CASGSGSTGELFF.

In its sample, this clonotype was seen many times. The rearrangement links TRBV7-2 to TRBJ1-1, with D maybe TRBD1 (6 bases). Trimming removed 2 bases at V and 0 bases at J, with 7 bases between. Germline V CDR1 and CDR2: SGHTA, FQGNSA. This CDR3 has 14 residues. CDR3 coding DNA: TGTGCCAGCAGCTTAAGGGGGGTGAACACTGAAGCTTTCTTT. This encodes CASSLRGVNTEAFF.

This clonotype was detected many times. The chain has TRBV15 and TRBJ2-2; tentative D call: TRBD1 (6 bases). V was shortened by 0 bases and J by 0 bases, with 14 bases between the two germline ends. Germline assignment: CDR1 LNHNV and CDR2 YYDKDF (reference sequence). This CDR3 comprises 18 residues. CDR3 sequence: CATSREWGHSSNTGELFF. CDR3 nucleotides: TGTGCCACCAGCAGAGAGTGGGGACACTCATCGAACACCGGGGAGCTGTTTTTT. Drawing the rest from reference TRBV15 and TRBJ2-2, the complete variable domain is DAMVIQNPRYQVTQFGKPVTLSCSQTLNHNVMYWYQQKSSQAPKLLFHYYDKDFNNEADTPDNFQSRRPNTSFCFLDIRSPGLGDTAMYLCATSREWGHSSNTGELFFGEGSRLTVL.

In its sample, this clonotype was seen many times. The V call is TRBV5-4, the J call TRBJ2-1, with D unclear. The CDR3 has 13 amino acids. The germline V and J ends were trimmed by 2 bases and 5 bases, with 8 bases remaining between them. The germline V gene has CDR1 SGHNT and CDR2 YYREEE (reference sequence). CDR3 loop: CASSLPSDNEQFF. Written as DNA, the CDR3 is TGTGCCAGCAGCTTACCTAGTGACAATGAGCAGTTCTTC.

This clonotype was recorded many times. The gene calls are TRBV30 and TRBJ2-7; D perhaps matches TRBD1 (6 bases). The CDR3 spans 13 residues. In germline, CDR1 is GTSNPN, CDR2 SVGIG (reference sequence). V was cut by 6 bases and J by 1 base, with 13 bases left in between. CDR3 in amino acids: CACWGTGSYEQYF. The CDR3 DNA is TGTGCCTGCTGGGGAACAGGGTCCTACGAGCAGTACTTC.

In this sample, this clonotype turned up once. Germline is not matched at one junction end, which may reflect a read error. The chain carries TRBV11-3 and TRBJ2-3, with 8 bases matching TRBD1. This CDR3 has 13 amino acids. Germline-derived CDR1 and CDR2 are SGHNT and YENEEA. CDR3 sequence reads: CTSSLNRGDTQYF. As DNA, the CDR3 is TGTACCAGCAGCTTAAACAGGGGGGATACGCAGTATTTT.

This clonotype was counted many times. This chain links TRBV4-1 with TRBJ2-7; D possibly corresponds to TRBD1 (6 bases). The CDR3 is made up of 14 amino acids. The germline gives CDR1 MGHRA, CDR2 YSYEKL. V dropped 0 bases and J dropped 5 bases, with 11 bases sitting between them. The CDR3 sequence is CASSQDSQGHEQYF. CDR3 nucleotides: TGCGCCAGCAGCCAAGATTCACAGGGCCACGAGCAGTACTTC.

V gene TRBV29-1 combines with J gene TRBJ2-7; D unresolved. This CDR3 has 9 amino acids. The germline V gene has CDR1 SQVTM and CDR2 ANQGSEA. The CDR3 spells CRIEYEQYV. The CDR3 nucleotides are TGCAGGATTGAATACGAGCAGTACGTC.

This clonotype has at least ten counts. The DNA of the CDR3 is TGTGCCAGCAGTGGTGACGGTTACCTCTATGGCTACACCTTC. Residues: CASSGDGYLYGYTF. V and J are TRBV2 and TRBJ1-2; D not certain. Looked up from germline, CDR1 is SNHLY and CDR2 is FYNNEI. This CDR3 spans 14 amino acids. Trimming stripped 4 bases from V and 4 bases from J, with 13 bases between.

This clonotype was found many times. This CDR3 is CASSQDQDRSTDTQYF. The CDR3 DNA is TGTGCCAGCAGCCAAGATCAAGACAGATCCACAGATACGCAGTATTTT. The rearrangement uses TRBV14 and TRBJ2-3, with D perhaps TRBD1 (5 bases). The V and J ends lost 0 bases and 2 bases respectively, with 12 bases between them. This CDR3 is 16 amino acids long. Germline CDR1 is SGHDN and CDR2 is FVKESK.

In this sample, this clonotype turned up many times. This rearrangement joins TRBV3-1 to TRBJ2-5, with 7 bases matching TRBD1. The CDR3 is 15 amino acids. V gave up 0 bases and J gave up 4 bases; unmatched junction bases: 5. The V gene's germline CDR1 is LGHDT and CDR2 YNNKEL (reference sequence). The CDR3 DNA reads as TGTGCCAGCAGCCAAGATCCAGGGGGAAGAGAGACCCAGTACTTC. Its translation: CASSQDPGGRETQYF.

This clonotype was seen many times. The chain links TRBV7-8 to TRBJ2-3, with D possibly TRBD2 on 5 matching bases. The CDR3 runs 15 residues. From germline, CDR1 is SGHVS and CDR2 FQNEAQ. Deletions cut 9 bases from V and 0 bases from J, with 16 bases between. DNA of the CDR3: TGTGCCAGTCGCACTCCGGGATCGAGCACAGATACGCAGTATTTT. Residues: CASRTPGSSTDTQYF.

This clonotype was counted many times. The rearrangement links TRBV5-1 to TRBJ1-2; D remains unclear. Trimming removed 3 bases from V and 2 bases from J, with 17 bases in between. The germline V gene encodes CDR1 SGHRS and CDR2 YFSETQ. This CDR3 spans 16 amino acids. The CDR3 nucleotides read TGCGCCAGCAGCTCCGAGCGTACTGGAAGGAACTATGGCTACACCTTC. Encoded protein: CASSSERTGRNYGYTF.

This clonotype was seen many times. V usage is TRBV5-1 and J usage is TRBJ2-7, with D possibly TRBD2 on 5 matching bases. The ends were cut back, 0 bases at V and 1 base at J, with 14 bases in the middle. Germline values: CDR1 SGHRS, CDR2 YFSETQ. The CDR3 runs 16 residues. This chain's CDR3 is CASSLGSRDGSYEQYV. The CDR3 region has the DNA TGCGCCAGCAGCTTGGGCAGCCGGGATGGTTCCTACGAGCAGTACGTC.

This clonotype was observed many times. The J gene is TRBJ2-3, the V gene TRBV11-2; 9 bases match TRBD2. The V and J ends lost 8 bases and 5 bases, in that order; junction bases with no gene match: 5. The CDR3 runs to 13 residues. From germline, CDR1 is SGHAT and CDR2 FQNNGV. The CDR3 region is CASGSGGGDTQYF. The DNA for the CDR3 is TGTGCCAGCGGTAGCGGGGGAGGAGATACGCAGTATTTT.

Ten or more counts support this clonotype. J is TRBJ2-1 and V is TRBV11-2; 9 nucleotides align to TRBD1. V lost 6 bases, J lost 8 bases, and 5 bases stayed unmatched. Germline V CDR1 and CDR2: SGHAT, FQNNGV. The CDR3 sequence is 13 residues long. CDR3 protein: CASSRDREDEQFF. DNA for the CDR3: TGTGCCAGCAGTCGGGACAGGGAGGATGAGCAGTTCTTC.

This clonotype was seen many times. The chain has TRBV11-3 and TRBJ2-7; D gene uncertain. Germline-derived CDR1 and CDR2 are SGHNT and YENEEA. The length of the CDR3 is 14 residues. Deletions cut 5 bases from V and 2 bases from J, with 13 bases between. The CDR3 loop reads CASSPSLTTYEQYF. CDR3 coding DNA: TGTGCCAGCAGCCCATCTCTCACGACCTACGAGCAGTACTTC. Based on the CDR3 plus reference TRBV11-3 and TRBJ2-7, the full variable domain is EAGVVQSPRYKIIEKKQPVAFWCNPISGHNTLYWYLQNLGQGPELLIRYENEEAVDDSQLPKDRFSAERLKGVDSTLKIQPAELGDSAVYLCASSPSLTTYEQYFGPGTRLTVT.

The CDR3 reads CASSRTGRDNEQFF. In DNA, the CDR3 is TGTGCCAGCAGTCGGACAGGGAGGGACAATGAGCAGTTCTTC. The chain is built from TRBV6-2 or TRBV6-3 and TRBJ2-1, with a tentative D call TRBD1 (8 bases). The CDR3 extends over 14 amino acids. Germline V gene sequence: CDR1 MNHEY, CDR2 SVGEGT. The V gene lost 5 bases and the J gene lost 5 bases, with 13 bases spanning the gap.

This clonotype was picked up many times. The chain recombines TRBV6-5 with TRBJ1-5; 10 bases align to TRBD1. The CDR3 consists of 15 residues. Germline V lookup: CDR1 MNHEY, CDR2 SVGAGI. J lost 6 bases, V lost 4 bases, and 6 bases had no gene match. The CDR3, as DNA: TGTGCCAGCAGTTCCAGGACAGGGGGAGGTCAGCCCCAGCATTTT. It encodes CASSSRTGGGQPQHF.

This clonotype occurred many times. V gene TRBV7-9 combines with J gene TRBJ2-7; D is possibly TRBD2 (5 bases). This CDR3 is 15 amino acids long. Per germline, CDR1 SEHNR and CDR2 FQNEAQ (reference sequence). V was cut by 7 bases and J by 0 bases, with 16 bases left in between. The CDR3 DNA reads as TGTGCCAGCAAAGGGCCAGCGGAAAGCTCCTACGAGCAGTACGTC. It specifies CASKGPAESSYEQYV.

This clonotype has just a few counts. The chain has TRBV5-1 and TRBJ2-7; tentatively, D is TRBD2 (5 bases). The CDR3 sequence is 14 residues long. Between the trimmed V and J ends, which lost 4 bases and 2 bases, there was a span of 13 bases. CDR1 is SGHRS, CDR2 YFSETQ, per germline. CDR3: CASSEPDGAYEQYF. The DNA for the CDR3 is TGCGCCAGCAGCGAACCGGACGGGGCCTACGAGCAGTACTTC.

This clonotype was seen many times. The chain couples TRBV29-1 to TRBJ2-3; D is tentatively TRBD1 or TRBD2 (5 bases each). CDR1 and CDR2 (germline): SQVTM, ANQGSEA. The CDR3 runs 18 residues. Trimming pared 4 bases from V and 0 bases from J, leaving 23 bases between. The CDR3: CSVARGGLSSTSTDTQYF. In DNA, the CDR3 is TGCAGCGTTGCTCGGGGCGGTTTATCCTCAACTAGCACAGATACGCAGTATTTT.

This clonotype was seen many times. The chain carries TRBV5-6 and TRBJ2-7; D is uncertain. CDR1 and CDR2 from the germline V gene are SGHDT and YYEEEE. CDR3 size: 11 residues. V lost 3 bases and J lost 5, with 6 bases in between. The CDR3 is CASSSENEQYF. The CDR3 bases are TGTGCCAGCAGCTCCGAGAACGAGCAGTACTTC.

The sample holds a few counts of this clonotype. The CDR3 nucleotides read TGTGCCAGCAGTTATCTCCGGGACAGATATTTTGGCTACACCTTC. It codes for CASSYLRDRYFGYTF. The chain couples TRBV6-2 or TRBV6-3 to TRBJ1-2; TRBD1 matches at 7 bases. The CDR3 totals 15 residues. J lost 7 bases, V lost 3 bases, and 11 bases had no gene match. CDR1 is MNHEY and CDR2 is SVGEGT in the germline V gene.

This clonotype was detected many times. The V and J genes are TRBV7-2 and TRBJ2-5, with D perhaps matching TRBD1 (5 bases). The CDR3 loop spans 13 amino acids. Germline CDR1 and CDR2: SGHTA and FQGNSA. Trimming took 5 bases from V and 5 from J, leaving 12 bases between them. CDR3 DNA: TGTGCCAGCAGCGGACACCAAGGGGAGACCCAGTACTTC. Its translation: CASSGHQGETQYF.

Many counts were recorded for this clonotype. The genes are TRBV7-6 and TRBJ2-5; perhaps TRBD2 as D (7 bases). Germline V lookup: CDR1 SGHVS, CDR2 FNYEAQ. The V end lost 2 bases, the J end lost 3 bases, and 16 bases lay between the germline ends. CDR3 length: 16 amino acids. The CDR3 sequence: CASSLTGGRGKETQYF. As DNA, the CDR3 is TGTGCCAGCAGCTTAACGGGGGGCCGAGGGAAAGAGACCCAGTACTTC. Using reference TRBV7-6 and TRBJ2-5 for the parts outside the CDR3, the full variable domain is GAGVSQSPRYKVTKRGQDVALRCDPISGHVSLYWYRQALGQGPEFLTYFNYEAQQDKSGLPNDRFSAERPEGSISTLTIQRTEQRDSAMYRCASSLTGGRGKETQYFGPGTRLLVL.

This clonotype was recorded at least ten times. The chain employs TRBV10-3 and TRBJ1-1; no clear D. Trimming left V 6 bases short and J 0 bases short, with 8 bases between. This CDR3 has 13 residues. The germline V gene encodes CDR1 ENHRY and CDR2 SYGVKD. The CDR3 region has the DNA TGTGCCATCAGACGCGGATTGAACACTGAAGCTTTCTTT. Translated: CAIRRGLNTEAFF.